A single sample gave rise to the 3 T cell receptor beta chains below, sequenced in a study of T cell responses to AZD1222 COVID-19 vaccine. The table came from immunoSEQ multiplex PCR; TCRdb's copy has only in-frame clones and leaves some out. Counted here are about 89,000 clones, 75% to 90% occurring once; the ten biggest clones make up 5.5%. This sample comprised peripheral blood, obtained 28 days after the second AZD1222 dose. Receptors were obtained from an adult who received the AZD1222 COVID-19 vaccine.

This sequence joins TRBV7-2 and TRBJ1-2; D remains unclear. Germline assignment: CDR1 SGHTA and CDR2 FQGNSA. V lost 1 base and J 4 bases, leaving 4 bases between the germline ends. This CDR3 comprises 12 residues. CDR3 in DNA: TGTGCCAGCAGCTTAGAAAGCTATGGCTACACCTTC. This translates into CASSLESYGYTF.

The V and J genes are TRBV7-9 and TRBJ1-1; no firm D call. The CDR3 totals 12 residues. Per the germline V gene, CDR1 is SEHNR and CDR2 is FQNEAQ (reference sequence). With 6 bases removed from V and 4 bases from J, the gap between germline ends came to 9 bases. The CDR3 is CASSPEGTEAFF. The CDR3 DNA sequence: TGTGCCAGCAGTCCGGAGGGCACTGAAGCTTTCTTT.

The gene calls are TRBV11-3 and TRBJ2-1, with 9 bases identical to TRBD1. This CDR3 is built from 20 residues. Trimming at V came to 0 bases and at J to 4 bases, leaving 16 bases not matched to a gene. In germline, CDR1 is SGHNT, CDR2 YENEEA. Here the CDR3 DNA reads TGTGCCAGCAGCTTAGAGGGGCCGGGACAGGGACTTTTTTTTTACAATGAGCAGTTCTTC. It encodes CASSLEGPGQGLFFYNEQFF.